The 8 T cell receptor beta chains given below trace back to one sample, sequenced in a study of PD-1 blockade in classical Hodgkin lymphoma. Regarding time point: cycle 4 day 1 (C4D1), after five to seven weeks of nivolumab. Every patient experienced relapse after autologous stem cell transplantation, and brentuximab vedotin exposure varied. With magnetic negative selection, CD4+ T cells were purified from PBMCs that had been thawed. Sequencing was performed with immunoSEQ multiplex PCR; in TCRdb, only in-frame clones are kept and a portion is missing. This table has roughly 32,000 clones, about 93% appearing once. The material was CD4+ T cells from blood, obtained before the fourth cycle of nivolumab. The receptors were gathered from a human donor with classical Hodgkin lymphoma.

The rearrangement uses TRBV5-1 and TRBJ1-2; tentative D call: TRBD1 (6 bases). Deletions cut 0 bases from V and 7 bases from J, with 10 bases between. The CDR3 length is 13 residues. Germline V CDR1 and CDR2: SGHRS, YFSETQ. CDR3 region: CASSLAAGAGYTF. For the CDR3, the DNA is TGCGCCAGCAGCTTGGCTGCAGGGGCTGGCTACACCTTC.

The chain employs TRBV5-1 and TRBJ2-7, with 10 bases identical to TRBD2. The length of the CDR3 is 18 residues. Germline V gene lookup returns CDR1 SGHRS and CDR2 YFSETQ. With V trimmed by 2 bases and J by 0 bases, 11 bases remained unmatched. The chain's CDR3 is CASSFEAGGRFLSYEQYF. In DNA form, the CDR3 reads TGCGCCAGCAGCTTCGAAGCGGGAGGGCGTTTCCTCTCCTACGAGCAGTACTTC.

The V gene is TRBV7-6, the J gene TRBJ2-7; 11 bases are a match to TRBD1. CDR1 and CDR2 (germline): SGHVS, FNYEAQ. CDR3 length: 16 residues. V was clipped by 5 bases and J by 2 bases; unmatched bases: 8. The CDR3 protein is CASSPRPGQGAYEQYF. The CDR3 DNA sequence: TGTGCCAGCAGCCCCCGCCCGGGACAGGGGGCCTACGAGCAGTACTTC.

This clone was found once. The V call is TRBV6-5, the J call TRBJ2-7; weak D call: TRBD2 (5 bases). The CDR3 is 15 amino acids. Trimming stripped 0 bases from V and 0 bases from J, with 9 bases between. CDR1 and CDR2 (germline): MNHEY, SVGAGI. CDR3 sequence: CASSYSAGYSYEQYF. CDR3 in DNA: TGTGCCAGCAGTTACTCCGCGGGTTACTCCTACGAGCAGTACTTC.

The rearrangement links TRBV30 to TRBJ1-1; D uncertain. The CDR3 length is 12 residues. Germline CDR1 is GTSNPN and CDR2 is SVGIG (reference sequence). V was shortened by 0 bases and J by 11 bases, with 13 bases between the two germline ends. CDR3 sequence (DNA): TGTGCCTGGAGTGTCCTCGAGGCTAGGGCTTTCTTT. It encodes CAWSVLEARAFF.

V and J are TRBV5-4 and TRBJ1-2; 8 bases are a match to TRBD1. V lost 4 bases and J lost 4; bases outside the gene matches: 12. Per germline, CDR1 SGHNT and CDR2 YYREEE (reference sequence). The CDR3 runs to 16 residues. The CDR3 nucleotides are TGTGCCAGCAGCACCGGGACAGGAAGCGGCCTCTATGGCTACACCTTC. Translating gives CASSTGTGSGLYGYTF.

This chain joins TRBV2 and TRBJ2-1; 9 nucleotides match TRBD2. The V and J ends lost 4 bases and 6 bases, in that order; junction bases with no gene match: 4. CDR3 length: 14 amino acids. Looked up from germline, CDR1 is SNHLY and CDR2 is FYNNEI. The CDR3 sequence is CASSALAGINEQFF. CDR3 sequence (DNA): TGTGCCAGCAGTGCCCTAGCGGGGATCAATGAGCAGTTCTTC. Drawing the rest from reference TRBV2 and TRBJ2-1, the complete variable domain is EPEVTQTPSHQVTQMGQEVILRCVPISNHLYFYWYRQILGQKVEFLVSFYNNEISEKSEIFDDQFSVERPDGSNFTLKIRSTKLEDSAMYFCASSALAGINEQFFGPGTRLTVL.

This clone was observed once. V gene TRBV10-3 combines with J gene TRBJ2-2; 16 positions match TRBD2. Germline CDR1 is ENHRY and CDR2 is SYGVKD. CDR3 size: 18 residues. The junction had 8 bases not matched to a gene; V was cut back by 6 bases and J by 4 bases. CDR3 nucleotide sequence: TGTGCCATCAGGCCGGGACTAGCGGGAGGGCCGGGCACCGGGGAGCTGTTTTTT. Its translation is CAIRPGLAGGPGTGELFF.